This T cell receptor (beta chain) was captured in a study of control samples from healthy donors and cancer patients. Germline assignment: CDR1 SEHNR and CDR2 FQNEAQ (reference sequence). This CDR3 spans 15 amino acids. Assay used: immunoSEQ multiplex PCR; TCRdb lists only in-frame clones, some missing. Among over 150,000 clones listed, roughly 92% were seen once. Concerning this clone: The junction shows a germline mismatch at one end, possibly a read error.

The clonotype comes from a man younger than 40 in good health. This chain connects TRBV7-9 to TRBJ2-2; TRBD1 agrees at 8 bases. Sequencing input: blood. The CDR3 reads CASSSWTGNAGELFF. Here the CDR3 DNA reads TGTGCCAGCAGCTCTTGGACAGGGAACGCCGGGGAGCTGTTTTTT. Full variable domain (outside the CDR3, taken from reference TRBV7-9 and TRBJ2-2): DTGVSQNPRHKITKRGQNVTFRCDPISEHNRLYWYRQTLGQGPEFLTYFQNEAQLEKSRLLSDRFSAERPKGSFSTLEIQRTEQGDSAMYLCASSSWTGNAGELFFGEGSRLTVL.